These T cell receptor beta chains were read from a single sample in a study of neurological immune-mediated disorders. TCRdb redid the calling of the 5' RACE reads with MiXCR, one entry per CDR3 protein. The repertoire holds about 62,000 distinct CDR3 sequences, around 3.8% seen once, with less than 2.5% in the top ten. Sequenced: PBMCs. The receptors were sampled from a woman aged 50 to 60 with multiple sclerosis. Both conserved end residues are part of each CDR3. The D gene is left open where the match is weak. Where a row states a size, it is once, few, many or the class of an expanded clone; other rows omit it.

TRBJ2-3 | TRBV4-3 | TRBD2 | many | CASSQVSGGGPDTQYF | TGCGCCAGCAGCCAAGTAAGCGGCGGGGGGCCAGATACGCAGTATTTT
TRBJ1-4 | TRBV20-1 | . | many | CSARTDGSEKLFF | TGCAGTGCTAGAACCGACGGTAGTGAAAAACTGTTTTTT
TRBJ1-6 | TRBV27 | . | many | CASSSGSMSSPLHF | TGTGCCAGCAGTTCAGGGAGTATGAGTTCACCCCTCCACTTT
TRBJ2-2 | TRBV7-2 | . | many | CASSLSSEGELFF | TGTGCCAGCAGCTTATCTTCTGAAGGGGAGCTGTTTTTT
TRBJ1-2 | TRBV24-1 | . | many | CATSDLGHGYTF | TGTGCCACCAGTGATTTGGGTCATGGCTACACCTTC
TRBJ1-1 | TRBV3-1 | TRBD1 | many | CASSQGGTDEAFF | TGTGCCAGCAGCCAAGGCGGGACAGATGAAGCTTTCTTT
TRBJ1-5 | TRBV25-1 | . | . | CASGTGRQPQNF | TGTGCCAGCGGGACGGGGAGGCAGCCCCAGAATTTT
TRBJ2-5 | TRBV7-6 | TRBD1 | many | CASSLGTGSWETQYF | TGTGCCAGCAGCTTGGGGACAGGGTCCTGGGAGACCCAGTACTTC
TRBJ2-5 | TRBV20-1 | . | many | CSAELGGETQYF | TGCAGTGCTGAGCTGGGTGGGGAGACCCAGTACTTC
TRBJ2-1 | TRBV12-5 | TRBD2 | many | CASGLGVAGNFNEQFF | TGTGCTAGTGGTTTGGGGGTAGCGGGAAACTTCAATGAGCAGTTCTTC
TRBJ2-7 | TRBV7-2 | . | many | CASSTRTSAAYEQYF | TGTGCCAGCAGCACCCGGACCTCAGCGGCTTACGAGCAGTACTTC
TRBJ2-1 | TRBV20-1 | TRBD1 | many | CSASGPGQYYNEQFF | TGCAGTGCTTCAGGGCCGGGACAGTACTACAATGAGCAGTTCTTC
TRBJ2-1 | TRBV4-1 | TRBD2 | . | CASSQTPLADHNEQFF | TGCGCCAGCAGCCAGACCCCGCTAGCGGATCACAATGAGCAGTTCTTC
TRBJ2-5 | TRBV5-1 | . | many | CASGSDGAQETQYF | TGCGCCAGCGGTTCGGACGGGGCCCAAGAGACCCAGTACTTC
TRBJ1-4 | TRBV21-1 | . | . | CAKEKLFF | TGTGCCAAGGAAAAACTGTTTTTT
TRBJ2-5 | TRBV5-1 | TRBD1 | many | CASSFGQDETQYF | TGCGCCAGCAGCTTCGGACAGGACGAGACCCAGTACTTC
TRBJ2-2 | TRBV4-2 | . | many | CASSQESSGTGELFF | TGTGCCAGCAGCCAAGAAAGTTCGGGCACCGGGGAGCTGTTTTTT
TRBJ2-6 | TRBV5-1 | TRBD1 | many | CASSRTTGLSFSGANVLTF | TGCGCCAGCAGCAGAACGACAGGGCTGAGCTTCTCTGGGGCCAACGTCCTGACTTTC
TRBJ2-7 | TRBV7-2 | TRBD2 | many | CASSPSGGQRSYEQYF | TGTGCCAGCAGCCCGAGCGGGGGCCAGCGATCCTACGAGCAGTACTTC
TRBJ2-3 | TRBV7-8 | . | many | CASSLQGEGTDTQYF | TGTGCCAGCAGCCTACAGGGAGAGGGCACAGATACGCAGTATTTT
TRBJ1-2 | TRBV29-1 | . | many | CSVDFGYTF | TGCAGCGTTGATTTTGGCTACACCTTC
TRBJ2-3 | TRBV6-4 | TRBD1 | many | CASSDSLTGADTQYF | TGTGCCAGCAGTGACTCCCTGACAGGGGCAGATACGCAGTATTTT
TRBJ2-2 | TRBV12-3/TRBV12-4 | . | few | CASRPRLIINTGELFF | TGTGCCAGCAGACCAAGACTCATCATAAACACCGGGGAGCTGTTTTTT
TRBJ1-2 | TRBV30 | . | . | CAWRWGGGYTF | TGTGCCTGGAGATGGGGAGGCGGCTACACCTTC
TRBJ1-5 | TRBV15 | . | many | CATSRAGNGNQPQHF | TGTGCCACCAGCAGAGCGGGGAACGGCAATCAGCCCCAGCATTTT
TRBJ2-7 | TRBV7-2 | . | many | CASSTAARVPRGEQYF | TGTGCCAGCAGCACAGCGGCCCGAGTACCGAGGGGCGAGCAGTACTTC
TRBJ2-5 | TRBV20-1 | TRBD2 | many | CSARKTSGRGETQYF | TGCAGTGCTAGGAAGACTAGCGGGAGAGGGGAGACCCAGTACTTC
TRBJ2-6 | TRBV4-3 | . | many | CASSLSGAGSGANVLTF | TGCGCCAGCAGCCTGTCGGGGGCTGGCTCTGGGGCCAACGTCCTGACTTTC
TRBJ2-5 | TRBV11-2 | . | many | CASSLTAGQQETQYF | TGTGCCAGCAGCTTAACAGCGGGTCAACAAGAGACCCAGTACTTC
TRBJ2-1 | TRBV12-3/TRBV12-4 | . | many | CASSFRTLSDNEQFF | TGTGCCAGCAGTTTTCGAACTCTCAGCGACAATGAGCAGTTCTTC
TRBJ1-1 | TRBV29-1 | . | . | CSTIRDTDCFF | TGCAGCACAATCCGGGACACAGATTGTTTCTTT
TRBJ1-6 | TRBV27 | . | many | CASRAAGNNSPLNF | TGTGCCAGCCGTGCGGCGGGAAACAATTCACCCCTCAACTTT
TRBJ2-3 | TRBV19 | . | many | CASSILDTQYF | TGTGCCAGTAGTATCTTGGATACGCAGTATTTT
TRBJ2-6 | TRBV12-3/TRBV12-4 | TRBD1 | many | CASSRQGAGANVLTF | TGTGCCAGCAGTCGACAGGGGGCTGGGGCCAACGTCCTGACTTTC
TRBJ2-4 | TRBV12-3/TRBV12-4 | . | many | CASSPGHIQYF | TGTGCCAGCAGCCCGGGACACATTCAGTACTTC
TRBJ2-2 | TRBV5-1 | TRBD1 | many | CASSLAPQGANTGELFF | TGCGCCAGCAGCTTGGCCCCACAGGGGGCAAACACCGGGGAGCTGTTTTTT
TRBJ1-1 | TRBV5-1 | . | many | CASNRGGGANTEAFF | TGCGCCAGCAACCGGGGGGGGGGCGCGAACACTGAAGCTTTCTTT
TRBJ2-3 | TRBV2 | TRBD2 | many | CASSGTSGRRGDTQYF | TGTGCCAGCAGTGGGACTAGCGGGAGAAGAGGAGATACGCAGTATTTT
TRBJ2-7 | TRBV11-3 | . | many | CASSLGSGATTYEQYF | TGTGCCAGCAGCTTAGGTAGCGGAGCCACCACTTACGAGCAGTACTTC
TRBJ1-2 | TRBV14 | TRBD1 | many | CASSPGDRVKYGYTF | TGTGCCAGCAGCCCTGGGGACAGGGTGAAGTATGGCTACACCTTC
TRBJ2-1 | TRBV29-1 | . | many | CSVAGILYNEQFF | TGCAGCGTTGCGGGAATCCTCTACAATGAGCAGTTCTTC
TRBJ2-2 | TRBV5-1 | . | many | CASSPGTGELFF | TGCGCCAGCAGCCCCGGGACCGGGGAGCTGTTTTTT
TRBJ2-7 | TRBV3-1 | TRBD2 | few | CASSQDLTSGQEQYF | TGTGCCAGCAGCCAAGACCTGACTAGCGGGCAAGAGCAGTACTTC
TRBJ2-5 | TRBV6-1 | TRBD2 | many | CASSVGTSGFPLQETQYF | TGTGCCAGCAGTGTTGGGACTAGCGGCTTCCCCCTTCAAGAGACCCAGTACTTC
TRBJ2-5 | TRBV29-1 | TRBD1 | few | CSVAGTGDGTQYF | TGCAGCGTTGCGGGGACAGGGGATGGGACCCAGTACTTC
TRBJ2-3 | TRBV7-9 | TRBD2 | . | CASSPGTSGNTDTQYF | TGTGCCAGCAGCCCCGGGACTAGCGGGAACACAGATACGCAGTATTTT
TRBJ2-3 | TRBV12-3/TRBV12-4 | TRBD1 | many | CASSSGTASTDTQYF | TGTGCCAGCAGTTCCGGGACAGCAAGCACAGATACGCAGTATTTT
TRBJ2-6 | TRBV5-6 | . | many | CASSLGGSGANVLTF | TGTGCCAGCAGCTTAGGCGGCTCTGGGGCCAACGTCCTGACTTTC
TRBJ2-1 | TRBV20-1 | TRBD2 | many | CSARRASGSYNEQFF | TGCAGTGCTAGACGAGCTAGCGGGAGCTACAATGAGCAGTTCTTC
TRBJ2-5 | TRBV24-1 | . | . | CATSAQGWQETQYF | TGTGCCACCAGTGCTCAGGGGTGGCAAGAGACCCAGTACTTC
TRBJ2-5 | TRBV25-1 | . | many | CASNPGQHIGETQYF | TGTGCCAGCAACCCAGGACAGCACATCGGGGAGACCCAGTACTTC
TRBJ2-2 | TRBV10-3 | TRBD2 | many | CAIRDFAGADTGELFF | TGTGCCATCAGGGACTTCGCGGGAGCGGACACCGGGGAGCTGTTTTTT
TRBJ1-3 | TRBV5-1 | . | many | CASSLGPEDTIYF | TGCGCCAGCAGCTTAGGACCGGAGGACACCATATATTTT
TRBJ2-1 | TRBV20-1 | TRBD2 | many | CSARGLAGVLLYNEQFF | TGCAGTGCTCGAGGACTAGCGGGAGTTCTACTTTACAATGAGCAGTTCTTC
TRBJ2-7 | TRBV12-3/TRBV12-4 | . | . | CASSLLANEQYF | TGTGCCAGCAGTTTATTGGCTAACGAGCAGTACTTC
TRBJ2-2 | TRBV27 | . | many | CASSLRAGELFF | TGTGCCAGCAGTCTCCGGGCCGGGGAGCTGTTTTTT
TRBJ1-5 | TRBV24-1 | . | many | CATSEGGGINQPQNF | TGTGCCACCAGTGAAGGGGGAGGTATCAATCAGCCCCAGAATTTT
TRBJ2-5 | TRBV20-1 | . | many | CSATGLPRGTQYF | TGCAGTGCTACGGGACTGCCCCGGGGGACCCAGTACTTC
TRBJ1-5 | TRBV7-2 | . | many | CASSLEARRSNQPQHF | TGTGCCAGCAGCCTCGAGGCGCGGAGGAGCAATCAGCCCCAGCATTTT